The entry that follows covers one T cell receptor (beta chain) sequence. How the authors handled the data: Researchers report that nucleated cell counts were estimated from reference gene primer amplification. Clones were read by immunoSEQ multiplex PCR, and TCRdb kept only the in-frame ones, dropping some. V and J calls and clone size are copied from that table; D and trimming were computed from the DNA. The sample consists of some 250,000 clones, over 80% of them appearing once. This sample was taken from a study of blood T cell repertoires in COVID-19. Study at large: Material from acute and convalescent COVID-19 was sourced from the United States, Italy and Spain. From T cells, B-cell-depleted T cells, or PBMCs came the material, which was cDNA or gDNA.

V lost 6 bases, J lost 0 bases, and 14 bases lay in between. From germline, CDR1 is SQVTM and CDR2 ANQGSEA. The CDR3 sequence is 14 residues long. The J gene is TRBJ1-1, the V gene TRBV29-1; D is undetermined. The clonotype originates from a man aged 25-45 years who had recovered from COVID-19. Sequencing used peripheral blood. The CDR3 here is CSVRGNGMNTEAFF. The DNA for the CDR3 is TGCAGCGTCCGAGGGAACGGGATGAACACTGAAGCTTTCTTT.